The entry that follows covers one TCR beta chain sequence. Survey-level immunoSEQ sequencing profiled the TCR beta repertoire. Clones were sequenced by immunoSEQ multiplex PCR, and TCRdb holds only the in-frame ones, with some missing. The data contain around 50,000 clones, just over 90% of them singletons. The receptor's source is a man aged 35-49 years with rheumatoid arthritis. Sequencing was carried out using PBMCs.

The CDR3 DNA reads TGTGCCAGCAGCCAGGCCCCGACAGGGAATAATTCACCCCTCCACTTT. Translating gives CASSQAPTGNNSPLHF. V usage is TRBV4-2 and J usage is TRBJ1-6; 7 bases align to TRBD1. Germline assignment: CDR1 LGHNA and CDR2 YNFKEQ. The CDR3 has 16 residues. The V and J ends lost 3 bases and 5 bases, in that order; junction bases with no gene match: 7.